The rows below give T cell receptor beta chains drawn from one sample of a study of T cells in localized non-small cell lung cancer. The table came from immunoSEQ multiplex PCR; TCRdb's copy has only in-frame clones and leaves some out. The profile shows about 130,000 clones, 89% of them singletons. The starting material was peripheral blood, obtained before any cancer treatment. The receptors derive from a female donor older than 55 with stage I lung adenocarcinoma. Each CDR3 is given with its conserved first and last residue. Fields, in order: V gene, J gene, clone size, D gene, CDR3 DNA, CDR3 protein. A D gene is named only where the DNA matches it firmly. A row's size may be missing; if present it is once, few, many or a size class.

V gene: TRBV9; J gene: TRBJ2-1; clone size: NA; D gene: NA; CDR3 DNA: TGTGCCAGCAGCGTAGTGGCTAGCGAAAACAATGAGCAGTTCTTC; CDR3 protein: CASSVVASENNEQFF
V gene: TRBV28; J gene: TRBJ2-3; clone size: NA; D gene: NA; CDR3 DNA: TGTGCCAGCAGTTCGATGGGGGCTTCCAGGGAAGATACGCAGTATTTT; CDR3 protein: CASSSMGASREDTQYF
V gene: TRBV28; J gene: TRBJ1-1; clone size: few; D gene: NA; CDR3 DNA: TGTGCCAGCAGTCCCGGGACGAACACTGAAGCTTTCTTT; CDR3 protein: CASSPGTNTEAFF
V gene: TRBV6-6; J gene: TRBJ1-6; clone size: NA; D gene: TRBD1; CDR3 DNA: TGTGCCAGCAGTTACGGGACAGGGAATTCACCCCTCCACTTT; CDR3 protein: CASSYGTGNSPLHF
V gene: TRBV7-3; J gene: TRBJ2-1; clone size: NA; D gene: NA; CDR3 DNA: TGTGCCAGCTCGATTAGCGGTAACAATGAGCAGTTCTTC; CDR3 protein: CASSISGNNEQFF
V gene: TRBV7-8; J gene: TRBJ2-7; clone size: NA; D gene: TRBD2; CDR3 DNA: TGTGCCAGCAGCCACGGGACTAGCGGCTACGAGCAGTACTTC; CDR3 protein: CASSHGTSGYEQYF
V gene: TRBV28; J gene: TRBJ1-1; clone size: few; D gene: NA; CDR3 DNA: TGTGCCAGCAGTTTAACCCAAACCGGGGCTTTCTTT; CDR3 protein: CASSLTQTGAFF
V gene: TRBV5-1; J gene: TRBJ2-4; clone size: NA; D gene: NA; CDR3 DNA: TGCGCCAGCAGCCCCGCCGGGAAGTCCGAAGGCATTCAGTACTTC; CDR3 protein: CASSPAGKSEGIQYF
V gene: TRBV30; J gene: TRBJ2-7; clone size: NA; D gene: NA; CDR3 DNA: TGTGCCGGACGGGGATTCTCCGAGCAGTACTTC; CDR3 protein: CAGRGFSEQYF
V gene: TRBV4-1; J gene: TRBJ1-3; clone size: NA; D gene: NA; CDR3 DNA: TGCGCCAGCAGCCAAGACTGGGGGGGAAACACCACATATTTT; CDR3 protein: CASSQDWGGNTTYF
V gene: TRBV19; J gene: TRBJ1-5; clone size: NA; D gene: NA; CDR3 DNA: TGTGCCAGTACTATGGGCAGCAATCAGCCCCAGCATTTT; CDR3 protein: CASTMGSNQPQHF
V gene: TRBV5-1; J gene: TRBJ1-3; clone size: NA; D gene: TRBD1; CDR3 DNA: TGCGCCAGCAGTCCGGACAGGGTTGGAAACACCATATATTTT; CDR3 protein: CASSPDRVGNTIYF
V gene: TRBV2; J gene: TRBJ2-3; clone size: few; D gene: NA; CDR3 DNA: TGTGCCAGCAGTCGGAATAACAGGGCAAGCACAGATACGCAGTATTTT; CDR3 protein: CASSRNNRASTDTQYF
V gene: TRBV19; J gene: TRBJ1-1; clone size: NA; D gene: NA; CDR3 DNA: TGTGCCAGTAGTATCCTCTGGGCGGAGAACACTGAAGCTTTCTTT; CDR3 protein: CASSILWAENTEAFF
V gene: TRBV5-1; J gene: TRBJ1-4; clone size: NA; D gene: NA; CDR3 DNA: TGCGCCAGCAGCTTGTTGGTTAAGGATGAAAAACTGTTTTTT; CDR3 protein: CASSLLVKDEKLFF
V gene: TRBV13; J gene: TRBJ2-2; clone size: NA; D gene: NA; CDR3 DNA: TGTGCCAGCAGCACCAACACCGGGGAGCTGTTTTTT; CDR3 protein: CASSTNTGELFF
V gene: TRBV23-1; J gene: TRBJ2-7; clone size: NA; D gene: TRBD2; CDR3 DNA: TGCGCCAGCAGTCCTACGGATTCGGGGAGGGGCGAGCAGTACTTC; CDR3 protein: CASSPTDSGRGEQYF
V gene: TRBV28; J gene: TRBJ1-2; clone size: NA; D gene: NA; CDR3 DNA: TGTGCCAGCAGCCCCTCCTTAGTGAGGGGCTACACCTTC; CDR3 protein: CASSPSLVRGYTF
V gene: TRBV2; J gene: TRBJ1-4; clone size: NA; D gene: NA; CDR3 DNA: TGTGCCAGCAGAAGGACCGCACTTAATGAAAAACTGTTTTTT; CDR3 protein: CASRRTALNEKLFF
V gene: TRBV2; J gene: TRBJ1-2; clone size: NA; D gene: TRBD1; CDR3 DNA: TGTGCCAACGGGACAGGAAGTAGCGGAGGCTACACCTTC; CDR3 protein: CANGTGSSGGYTF
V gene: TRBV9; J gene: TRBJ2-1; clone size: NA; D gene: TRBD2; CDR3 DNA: TGTGCCAGCAGCGCGGGGACTAGTTTAGGTGAGCAGTTCTTC; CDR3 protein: CASSAGTSLGEQFF
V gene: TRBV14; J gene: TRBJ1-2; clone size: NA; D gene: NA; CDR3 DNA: TGTGCCAGCAGCCATGCGGGGGGGGAAGATGGCTACACCTTC; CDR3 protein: CASSHAGGEDGYTF
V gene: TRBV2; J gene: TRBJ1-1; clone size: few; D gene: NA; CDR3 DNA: TGTGCCAGCAGTGAAGATTTGGTTAACACTGAAGCTTTCTTT; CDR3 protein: CASSEDLVNTEAFF
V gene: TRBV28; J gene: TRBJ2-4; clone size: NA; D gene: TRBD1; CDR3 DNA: TGTGCCAGCAGTTTCCAGGACAGGAGGTGGGGGTCGGAAAACATTCAGTACTTC; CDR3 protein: CASSFQDRRWGSENIQYF
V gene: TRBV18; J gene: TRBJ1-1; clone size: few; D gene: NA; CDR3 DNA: TGTGCCAGCTCATCTGCCGGGGGGACTGAAGCTTTCTTT; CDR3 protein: CASSSAGGTEAFF
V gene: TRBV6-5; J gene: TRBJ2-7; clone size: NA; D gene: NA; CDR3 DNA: TGTGCCAGCAGTTACGACCGGCTAGCGTTCTACGAGCAGTACTTC; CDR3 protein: CASSYDRLAFYEQYF
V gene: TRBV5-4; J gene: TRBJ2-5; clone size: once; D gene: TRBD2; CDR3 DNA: TGTGCCAGCAGCTTGGGGACTAGCGGGAGCCAGGAGACCCAGTACTTC; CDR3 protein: CASSLGTSGSQETQYF
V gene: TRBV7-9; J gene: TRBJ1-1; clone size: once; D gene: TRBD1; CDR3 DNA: TGTGCCAGCAGCCTGGACAGGGTGAACACTGAAGCTTTCTTT; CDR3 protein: CASSLDRVNTEAFF
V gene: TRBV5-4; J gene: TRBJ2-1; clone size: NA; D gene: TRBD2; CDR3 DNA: TGTGCCAGCACTCCGACTAGCAGGCACAATGAGCAGTTCTTC; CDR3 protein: CASTPTSRHNEQFF
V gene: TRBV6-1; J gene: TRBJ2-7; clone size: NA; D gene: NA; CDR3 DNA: TGTGCCAGCAGGTCGACAGGAACCTCCTACGAGCAGTACTTC; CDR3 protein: CASRSTGTSYEQYF
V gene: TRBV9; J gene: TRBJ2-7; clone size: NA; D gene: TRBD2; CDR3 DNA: TGTGCCAGCAGCCCCCAAGCGGGAGGGTACGAGCAGTACTTC; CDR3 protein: CASSPQAGGYEQYF
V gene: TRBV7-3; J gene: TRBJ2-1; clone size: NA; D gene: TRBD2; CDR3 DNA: TGTGCCAGCAGCACCACCGGCACTAGCGAGACCTCGGAGCAGTTCTTC; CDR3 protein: CASSTTGTSETSEQFF
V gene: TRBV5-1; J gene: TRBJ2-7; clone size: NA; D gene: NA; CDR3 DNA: TGCGCCAGCAGCTCGCTCATTTACGAGCAGTACTTC; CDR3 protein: CASSSLIYEQYF
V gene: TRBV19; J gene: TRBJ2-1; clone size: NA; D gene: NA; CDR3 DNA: TGTGCCAGTAGTAACCCCCAAAAGGGACGGTACAATGAGCAGTTCTTC; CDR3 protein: CASSNPQKGRYNEQFF
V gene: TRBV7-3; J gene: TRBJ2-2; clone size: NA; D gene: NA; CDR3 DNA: TGTGCCAGCAGCTTAGATCCCCTGCCGGGGGAGCTGTTTTTT; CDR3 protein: CASSLDPLPGELFF
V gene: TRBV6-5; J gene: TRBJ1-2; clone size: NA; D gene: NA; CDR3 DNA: TGTGCCTCATACTATGGCTACACCTTC; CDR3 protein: CASYYGYTF
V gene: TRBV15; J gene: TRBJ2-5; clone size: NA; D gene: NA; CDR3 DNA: TGTGCCACCAGCAGAGAGGACAGAAGTCAAGAGACCCAGTACTTC; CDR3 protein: CATSREDRSQETQYF
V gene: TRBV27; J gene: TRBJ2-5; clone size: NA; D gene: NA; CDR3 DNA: TGTGCCAGCAGTTTAGCCCGGGGACACCTGGGAGAGACCCAGTACTTC; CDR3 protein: CASSLARGHLGETQYF
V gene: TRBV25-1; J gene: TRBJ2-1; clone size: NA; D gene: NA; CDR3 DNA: TGTGCCAGCAGTGAAGCGGAGGGGTTCCATGAGCAGTTCTTC; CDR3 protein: CASSEAEGFHEQFF
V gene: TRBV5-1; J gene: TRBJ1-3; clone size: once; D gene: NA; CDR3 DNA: TGCGCCAGCAGCTTGGTTCCAGGCACAGGAAACACCATATATTTT; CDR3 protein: CASSLVPGTGNTIYF